Given below is one TCR beta chain in context. Its antigen is still unknown. No base quality values were provided; no much bigger clone lies one nucleotide off. The germline V gene (reference sequence) specifies SEHNR as CDR1 and FQNEAQ as CDR2. From the cysteine through the phenylalanine, the CDR3 covers 13 amino acids. The retained sequence is limited to the CDR3, 39 bases, with the frame set at the first base. The germline ends are 11 bases apart after V is trimmed by 1 base and J by 7 bases. Taken with the paper, the label for treatment or condition translates to: roughly 10-day PBMC culture with coronavirus spike peptide pools or control peptides (ViraFEST assay). The ViraFEST assay was used in the study, in which antigen-specific T cells were expanded with peptide pools and expanded clonotypes were subsequently identified by TCR sequencing. The positive SARS-CoV-2 PCR tests of the convalescent patients were dated from March to December 2020, before the Alpha, Beta and Delta variants emerged in the United States. More than 1.5 million PBMCs per well were cultured in IMDM with approximately 5% human AB serum and 8.5 to 10 IU/ml IL-2, plus 10 ug/ml peptide pools. Half of the culture medium was replaced with fresh IL-2-containing medium on days 3 and 7. After 10 to 11 days of culture, CD4+ T cells were isolated by negative selection using the EasySep CD4+ T cell isolation kit. Ficoll-Paque Plus gradient centrifugation was used to isolate PBMCs from whole blood, and the isolated PBMCs were then either used fresh or cryopreserved at -140C. In general, triplicate wells were set up for every culture condition.

This sample is part of a study of vaccination and CD4 T cells after COVID-19 (dated by TCRdb to between 2021 and 2023). Regarding the research as a whole: SARS-CoV-2 positivity had been established in the convalescent patients by nasal swab PCR, and mild disease was recorded in several of these patients and severe disease in one. Post-COVID blood samples from convalescent patients were collected a median of roughly 100 days after diagnosis, with a range of roughly 30 to 170 days. Overlapping spike peptide pools from SARS-CoV-2 and from the common cold coronaviruses HCoV-NL63, HCoV-OC43 and HCoV-229E were used as culture stimuli. Control cultures received a CEFX viral epitope pool as the positive control, an HIV-1 Nef peptide pool as the negative control, or no peptide. Participants got two doses of the Pfizer-BioNTech BNT162b2 vaccine (n=8) or two doses of the Moderna mRNA-1273 vaccine (n=2). In the convalescent cohort there were six males and four females, among whom were two Hispanic individuals, seven Caucasians, two Asians and one multiracial person. In 10 COVID-19 convalescent patients and a handful of infection-naive healthy vaccine recipients, researchers compared the spike-specific CD4+ TCR repertoire from before mRNA vaccination with the repertoire from after. Post-vaccine blood samples were obtained a median of about 70 days after the second vaccine dose, with a range of roughly 13 to 250 days. The study at large found these results: Nearly all vaccine-specific clones in convalescent patients (304 of 307) were mono-reactive for SARS-CoV-2 spike rather than cross-reactive with common cold coronaviruses. Among the post-vaccine SARS-CoV-2-reactive clones in convalescent patients, a median roughly 85% showed up only after vaccination, which suggests vaccine-specific priming. Although the median number of SARS-CoV-2-reactive clonotypes went up from some 23 after infection to some 38 after vaccination, the increase was not significant. The study included relatively few convalescent patients and did not analyze early timepoints after natural infection.

The library was produced with PCR. DNA from cultured CD4+ T cells underwent TCR sequencing with the Oncomine TCR Beta short-read assay at the Johns Hopkins FTIC core. Genomic DNA was extracted from the cultured CD4+ T cells with the QIAamp micro DNA kit. Oncomine TCR Beta libraries from cultured CD4+ T cells were pooled with unique dual indexes and sequenced on an Illumina iSeq 100. For the original study's pipeline: Non-productive sequences were removed, and CDR3s not starting with C, not ending with F or W, or shorter than 7 amino acids were discarded. Antigen-specific clonotypes were identified using the MANAFEST web application through comparison of peptide-stimulated wells with reference and other culture wells. Positive clones required FDR below 0.05, an odds ratio above 5, and productive frequency above 0.1% in at least two of three replicate wells. Clonotypes that were significantly expanded in both SARS-CoV-2 spike wells and at least one common cold coronavirus spike condition were defined as cross-reactive. Levenshtein distances (stringdist) and unrooted phylogenetic trees (ape) in R version 3.6.1 were used to assess CDR3 homology. TCRdb redid the processing of the public reads, applying fastp at Q25 and MiXCR, and retained in-frame beta chains. Here each entry gathers all rows of one CDR3 protein and keeps the most common genes and DNA. TCRdb, not the authors, supplied the V and J calls. This sample gives some 10,000 distinct CDR3 sequences in total; 70% to 75% of them show up just once. Jointly, the top ten make up 10% to 15% of the sample.

Here the chain combines TRBV7-9 and TRBJ2-7, and the D gene may be TRBD1, 5 bases matching. The sequenced sample was CD4+ T cells from blood, cultured in vitro. The TCR was taken from a human donor who had recovered from COVID-19. Here is the DNA: TGTGCCAGCAGCTTAGGGCAGGGAATTGAGCAGTACTTC. This codes for CASSLGQGIEQYF.